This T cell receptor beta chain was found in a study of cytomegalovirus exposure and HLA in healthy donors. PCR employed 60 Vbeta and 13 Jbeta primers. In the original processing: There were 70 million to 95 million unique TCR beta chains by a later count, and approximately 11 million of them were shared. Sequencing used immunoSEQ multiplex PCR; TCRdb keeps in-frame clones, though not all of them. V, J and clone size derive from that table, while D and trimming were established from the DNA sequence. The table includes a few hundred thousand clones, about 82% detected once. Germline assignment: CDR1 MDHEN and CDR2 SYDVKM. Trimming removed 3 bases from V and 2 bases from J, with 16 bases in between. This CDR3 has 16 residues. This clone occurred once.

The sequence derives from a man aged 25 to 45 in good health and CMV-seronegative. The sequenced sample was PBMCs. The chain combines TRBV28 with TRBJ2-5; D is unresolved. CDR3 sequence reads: CASSFSLLQLQETQYF. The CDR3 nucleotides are TGTGCCAGCAGTTTTTCCTTGCTACAGTTACAAGAGACCCAGTACTTC.